This T cell receptor beta chain derives from a study of identifying expanded T cells in peripheral blood. Points from the study as a whole: Over approximately two and four weeks, about 15 and 18 clones changed, versus more than 1 between replicates. Across healthy donors, higher total template counts meant significantly greater two-week count variance.

Healthy donors had no documented immune events, such as infections, while sampled. CDR3 size: 13 residues. Between the trimmed V and J ends, which lost 1 base and 4 bases, there was a span of 8 bases. CDR1 is LNHDA and CDR2 is SQIVND in the germline V gene (reference sequence). A remark on this clone: Antigen specificity is unknown.

Data came from immunoSEQ multiplex PCR; TCRdb stores just in-frame clones and leaves some out. The data show some 100,000 clones, around 85% seen once. The chain combines TRBV19 with TRBJ2-7; D unresolved. Sequencing was carried out using blood. The TCR was taken from a person aged 18 to 75 in good health. CDR3 nucleotides: TGTGCCAGTAGTATAGGTCTGAGGTACGAGCAGTACTTC. This sequence encodes CASSIGLRYEQYF.